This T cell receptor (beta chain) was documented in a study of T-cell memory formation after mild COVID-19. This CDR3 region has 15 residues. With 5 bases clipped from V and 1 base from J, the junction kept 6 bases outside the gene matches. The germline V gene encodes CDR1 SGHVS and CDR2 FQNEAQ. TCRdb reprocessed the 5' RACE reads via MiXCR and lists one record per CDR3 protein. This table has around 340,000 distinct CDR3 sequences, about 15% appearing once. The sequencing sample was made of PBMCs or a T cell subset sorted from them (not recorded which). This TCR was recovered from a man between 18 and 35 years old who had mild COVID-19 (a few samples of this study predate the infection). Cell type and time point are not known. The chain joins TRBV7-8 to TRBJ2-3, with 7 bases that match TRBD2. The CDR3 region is CASSPRGGGTDTQYF. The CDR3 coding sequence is TGTGCCAGCAGCCCCCGCGGGGGAGGCACAGATACGCAGTATTTT.